This is a list of T cell receptor beta chains from one sample in a study of long-term antiretroviral therapy in people with HIV. Clones were sequenced by immunoSEQ multiplex PCR, and TCRdb holds only the in-frame ones, with some missing. The sample holds 25,000 to 30,000 clones, 84% seen once. The sample in question was unsorted PBMCs, obtained 0.4 years after starting antiretroviral therapy. These TCRs come from a man aged 18 to 30 with HIV. Each CDR3 is given without its conserved first and last residue.

>TRBV6-5
ASSYRTGYEQY
>TRBV5-3
ARNEGLTGNTIY
>TRBV5-1
ASSLDALSSGYEQY
>TRBV7-9
ASSFKSGGSYEQY
>TRBV7-8
ASSLGTGGNQPQH
>TRBV19
ASSIVPGGAGGYT
>TRBV4-1
ASSHVMTGGTDTQY
>TRBV25-1
ASKGVGAF
>TRBV9
ASSDRHQSTDTQY
>TRBV7-6
ASSLDPSTGTGMNTEAF
>TRBV27
ASSLLAGGYEQY
>TRBV9
ASSDGGALYNEQF
>TRBV9
ASSPHRNEQF
>TRBV6-6
ASSYLAGTKNEKLF
>TRBV7-2
ASSPGRWNTEAF
>TRBV28
ASRLAGSSYNEQF
>TRBV7-6
ASSLAFRNPLEQY
>TRBV4-3
ASSPGLGSTDTQY
>TRBV7-9
ASSAGTRSYDVEQF
>TRBV19
ASSLGGNNQPQH
>TRBV5-1
ASSPVSDSYYEQY
>TRBV20-1
SAWTGSEAF
>TRBV6-1
ASSEAGGTGRDGYT
>TRBV25-1
ASRERGGENTGELF
>TRBV6-5
ASSYSGDFQNQPQH
>TRBV11-2
ASSSGTSAYNEQF
>TRBV5-8
ASSLPLGGSYEQY
>TRBV7-9
ASSSTRDRQSDEQY
>TRBV27
ASSLSADPGLSYEQY
>TRBV10-2
ASTGNRYEQY
>TRBV19
ASSIPWTENSNQPQH
>TRBV28
ASSFEGHLQETQY
>TRBV5-1
ASSLEDGDGYT
>TRBV5-1
ASSLAVGTGGAYEQY
>TRBV7-9
ASSVRAKETQY
>TRBV2
ATRDPSLNTEAF
>TRBV5-1
ASSLGLTEAF
>TRBV2
ASRSLAGALNSPLH
>TRBV28
ASSLSQTGGPGQNQPQH
>TRBV5-4
ASSLAANSANTEAF
>TRBV6-5
ASSSTTGNTGELF
>TRBV2
ASSGQGASHTGELF
>TRBV28
ASKGTSGKEQY
>TRBV9
ASRTGQLNTEAF
>TRBV11-2
ASSTRDQTPYNEQF
>TRBV27
ASSPAGGPYEQY
>TRBV9
ASSEPTGAGANVLT
>TRBV7-9
ASSLDGVRGASSYEQY
>TRBV5-1
ASSSVAAPSFYGYT
>TRBV2
ASRDERGSSYEQY
>TRBV2
ASSAQARTGSYEQY
>TRBV15
ATSRDRGEGRTQY
>TRBV11-2
ASSLGVGYEQY